Presented here are 14 T cell receptor beta chains from one specimen sequenced in a study of cytomegalovirus exposure and HLA in healthy donors (TCRdb year 2017). Library creation used the immunoSEQ multiplex PCR assay. The multiplex PCR relied on a mix of 60 forward primers for TCR Vbeta segments and 13 reverse primers for TCR Jbeta segments. TCRdb obtained this table from immuneACCESS and retained in-frame rearrangements with V and J assigned. These tables miss some clones; where compared with another copy, unresolved V genes account for less than half of the shortfall, and the remainder is unexplained. The sample contains 170,000 or so clones, roughly 77% of them found a single time. The ten largest clones add up to 1% of the sample. The sample taken for sequencing was PBMCs. The source of these receptors is a woman between 50 and 59 years old in good health and CMV-seropositive.

The chain couples TRBV29-1 to TRBJ1-1, with TRBD1 as a possible D gene (5 bases). The CDR3 covers 17 residues. The germline CDR1 and CDR2 sequences are SQVTM and ANQGSEA. V gave up 3 bases and J gave up 1 base, with 21 bases separating them. CDR3 nucleotides: TGCAGCGTTGAGACTGCAGGGCTCCGGCCTGAGAACACTGAAGCTTTCTTT. Translating gives CSVETAGLRPENTEAFF.

The V and J genes are TRBV11-2 and TRBJ1-2, with 7 bases fitting TRBD1. The CDR3 spans 13 residues. Germline lookup yields CDR1 SGHAT and CDR2 FQNNGV. The ends lost 1 base at V and 7 bases at J; junction bases unmatched: 3. CDR3 amino acids: CASSLADRVGYTF. CDR3 DNA sequence: TGTGCCAGCAGCTTAGCTGACAGGGTTGGCTACACCTTC.

The chain couples TRBV19 to TRBJ2-3; D is possibly TRBD1 (6 bases). Trimming took off 4 bases at V and 4 bases at J, with 15 bases between the two ends. The CDR3 length is 15 residues. Germline-derived CDR1 and CDR2 are LNHDA and SQIVND (reference sequence). The chain's CDR3 is CASSTLTGLPDTQYF. The CDR3 DNA reads TGTGCCAGTAGTACCTTAACAGGGTTACCAGATACGCAGTATTTT.

The chain is built from TRBV5-4 and TRBJ1-2; tentative D call: TRBD1 (5 bases). Trimming pared 5 bases from V and 8 bases from J, leaving 28 bases between. The CDR3 runs 17 residues. Germline-derived CDR1 and CDR2 are SGHNT and YYREEE (reference sequence). CDR3 loop: CASRALIISGGSGGYTF. CDR3 nucleotide sequence: TGTGCCAGCAGAGCTTTAATTATTTCGGGGGGAAGCGGCGGCTACACCTTC.

The chain has TRBV10-3 and TRBJ2-2; 10 bases line up with TRBD1. The CDR3 sequence is 18 residues long. V dropped 6 bases and J dropped 1; count of bases not matched to a gene: 11. CDR1 and CDR2 (germline): ENHRY, SYGVKD. CDR3: CAISAGTGVLGNTGELFF. As DNA, the CDR3 is TGTGCCATCAGCGCCGGGACAGGGGTTTTGGGGAACACCGGGGAGCTGTTTTTT.

DNA for the CDR3: TGTGCCAGCAGTCGGGACAGGGCTGGCTACACCTTC. It encodes CASSRDRAGYTF. The rearrangement links TRBV2 to TRBJ1-2, with 9 positions matching TRBD1. The germline V gene encodes CDR1 SNHLY and CDR2 FYNNEI. With V trimmed by 5 bases and J by 7 bases, 2 bases remained unmatched. This CDR3 has 12 residues.

CDR3 coding DNA: TGTGCCAGTAGTAAGACGCAGGGATACGAGCAGTACTTC. Translating gives CASSKTQGYEQYF. The J gene is TRBJ2-7, the V gene TRBV19; D possibly corresponds to TRBD1 (5 bases). CDR3 length: 13 residues. V lost 4 bases, J lost 4 bases, and 11 bases lay in between. Looked up from germline, CDR1 is LNHDA and CDR2 is SQIVND (reference sequence).

As DNA, the CDR3 is TGTGCCAGTAGTCCAGACAGGGGAGAGGGTTCGGCGGTACTTAACTATGGCTACACCTTC. It encodes CASSPDRGEGSAVLNYGYTF. The V and J genes are TRBV19 and TRBJ1-2; 8 bases map to TRBD1. The CDR3 runs 20 residues. After removal of 5 bases from V and 1 base from J, the junction contained 21 bases not matched to a gene. CDR1 and CDR2 (germline): LNHDA, SQIVND (reference sequence).

The V and J genes are TRBV7-2 and TRBJ2-1; 12 nucleotides agree with TRBD1. This CDR3 contains 18 residues. V shed 5 bases, J shed 7 bases, and the junction held 15 bases outside the gene matches. Germline CDR1 is SGHTA and CDR2 is FQGNSA. CDR3 sequence: CASSARPFRDRGRNEQFF. CDR3 in DNA: TGTGCCAGCAGCGCACGGCCATTCCGGGACAGGGGGCGAAATGAGCAGTTCTTC.

The chain employs TRBV6-1 and TRBJ1-2; possibly TRBD1 for D (5 bases). The CDR3 is 15 residues long. Germline V lookup: CDR1 MNHNS, CDR2 SASEGT. Trimming left V 6 bases short and J 1 base short, with 15 bases between. CDR3 DNA: TGTGCCAGCAGACTTCAAGACAGAGATAACTATGGCTACACCTTC. Translating gives CASRLQDRDNYGYTF.

The V gene is TRBV5-6, the J gene TRBJ1-2; a weak D match, TRBD1 (5 bases). Trimming took 0 bases from V and 6 from J, leaving 15 bases between them. From germline, CDR1 is SGHDT and CDR2 YYEEEE. This CDR3 has 15 residues. The CDR3 DNA follows: TGTGCCAGCAGCTTGGCCGGTGGGGGGGTCAATGGCTACACCTTC. Its translation: CASSLAGGGVNGYTF.

This clone was found once. This rearrangement joins TRBV28 to TRBJ2-1; TRBD1 matches 8 bases. The CDR3 runs 15 residues. V lost 1 base to trimming and J lost 4 bases; unmatched junction nucleotides: 3. The germline gives CDR1 MDHEN, CDR2 SYDVKM. CDR3 DNA sequence: TGTGCCAGCAGTTTATCGGACAGGGTATACAATGAGCAGTTCTTC. Amino acid sequence: CASSLSDRVYNEQFF.

The chain combines TRBV18 with TRBJ1-6; D is possibly TRBD1 (5 bases). V was clipped by 3 bases and J by 10 bases, with 16 bases between them. CDR1 and CDR2 (germline): KGHSH, LQKENI. This CDR3 spans 15 amino acids. The CDR3 region is CASSPIGEGRSPLHF. The DNA for the CDR3 is TGTGCCAGCTCACCCATAGGGGAGGGTAGGTCACCCCTCCACTTT. Looking up the rest from reference TRBV18 and TRBJ1-6 gives the full variable domain: NAGVMQNPRHLVRRRGQEARLRCSPMKGHSHVYWYRQLPEEGLKFMVYLQKENIIDESGMPKERFSAEFPKEGPSILRIQQVVRGDSAAYFCASSPIGEGRSPLHFGNGTRLTVT.

This clone was detected a few times. This chain connects TRBV10-3 to TRBJ2-7; 8 bases agree with TRBD1. The germline V gene encodes CDR1 ENHRY and CDR2 SYGVKD. CDR3 length equals 15 residues. The trim removed 3 bases at V and 1 base at J, leaving 5 bases unmatched. The CDR3 region is CAISDQGAVSYEQYF. Written as DNA, the CDR3 is TGTGCCATCAGTGATCAGGGGGCAGTATCCTACGAGCAGTACTTC.